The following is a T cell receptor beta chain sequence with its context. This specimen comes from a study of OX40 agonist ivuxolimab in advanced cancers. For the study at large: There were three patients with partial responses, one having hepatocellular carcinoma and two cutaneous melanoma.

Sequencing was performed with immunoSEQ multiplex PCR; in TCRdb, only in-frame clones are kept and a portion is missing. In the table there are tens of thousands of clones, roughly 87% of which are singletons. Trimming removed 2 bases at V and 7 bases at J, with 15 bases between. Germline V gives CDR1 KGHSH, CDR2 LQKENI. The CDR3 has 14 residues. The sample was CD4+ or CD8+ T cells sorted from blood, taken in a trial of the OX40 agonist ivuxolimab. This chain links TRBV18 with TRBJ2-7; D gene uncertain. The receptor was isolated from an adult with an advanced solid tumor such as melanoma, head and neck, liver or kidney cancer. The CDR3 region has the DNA TGTGCCAGCTCACCAATTAAACAGCCGTATGAGCAGTACTTC. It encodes CASSPIKQPYEQYF.